This T cell receptor beta chain comes out of a study of regulatory T cells in long-lasting Graves disease (dated by TCRdb to the early 2020s). General notes on the study: Persistent Graves' disease was defined as antithyroid drug treatment for over 5 years with persistently positive TSH receptor autoantibodies. A total of around 35 samples were covered by TCR sequencing, comprising approximately 13 persistent and around 20 newly diagnosed Graves' disease patients. The study was conducted in China and was registered as a clinical trial. This study used TCR sequencing and RNA sequencing of peripheral blood to compare persistent Graves' disease patients against newly diagnosed Graves' disease patients. In the clinical cohort, patients with persistent Graves' disease had used antithyroid drugs for an average of about 10.3 years.

This clonotype was detected ten times or more. Its antigen is unknown. Nothing much larger sits one base from this clone, and base qualities are not available. Summary of the overall study and its limitations: Peripheral blood alone was examined, since thyroid tissue, which constituted the primary lesion, could not be accessed. Sequencing and analysis were restricted to the TCR beta chain. Preferential use of TRBV28, TRBJ1-2 and TRBJ2-5 was observed in persistent disease, whereas TRBV20-1 and TRBJ2-1 were favored in newly diagnosed disease. Persistent patients shared more public clonotypes among themselves (2,741) than newly diagnosed patients did (approximately 970). Compared with newly diagnosed patients, persistent Graves' disease patients had lower TCR Shannon entropy and fewer highly expanded clones, which suggests clonal expansion. The authors noted that the small sample size was a limitation that may lower accuracy.

The method was multiplex PCR. TCRdb records Illumina HiSeq 4000 as the sequencer. To build TCR beta libraries, CDR3 regions were amplified by Arm-PCR using iRepertoire HTBI primers. PCR products were gel purified before sequencing. Processing in the source paper ran as follows. Gene usage analysis of CDR3 amino acid clonotypes used the 55 to 65 TRBV and more than 13 TRBJ segments found across samples. Filtered high-quality paired reads were merged into contigs using COPE and FqMerger. BLAST was used to align contigs to the IMGT TRBV, TRBD and TRBJ reference genes, and CDR3 was defined following IMGT. Clonotypes above 0.1% frequency were classified as highly expanded clones. Shannon entropy served as the measure of repertoire diversity, while the Gini coefficient captured V-J evenness. A clonotype found in more than one individual was treated as public. TCRdb took the public reads, trimmed them with fastp at Q25, ran MiXCR for clone calling and kept in-frame beta chains. A single entry per CDR3 protein holds the most common genes and DNA from its merged rows. In this record, the V and J calls reflect TCRdb's handling and not the investigators' own analysis. The sample records some 370,000 distinct CDR3 sequences, roughly 23% of which are singletons. Under 35% of the sample is taken by the ten largest.

The CDR3 goes from the cysteine to the phenylalanine over 12 residues. Only CDR3 DNA remains: 36 bases, in frame from the first base. V and J are truncated by 0 bases and 5 bases respectively, leaving an intervening sequence of 7 bases. Based on the germline V gene (reference sequence), the CDR1 and CDR2 sequences are GTSNPN and SVGIG. The time point label for this specimen denotes: persistent/refractory GD, antithyroid drugs over 5 years with positive TRAb. RNA was extracted from PBMCs in TRIzol for both TCR sequencing and RNA sequencing. Graves' disease was diagnosed according to American Thyroid Association guidelines. Patients for the study were recruited at an endocrinology department in Xi'an, China. Each patient gave approximately 10 milliliters of peripheral blood, collected in an EDTA anticoagulant tube. Ficoll Paque Plus density gradient separation was used to isolate PBMCs, and no additional T cell sorting was done. An Agilent 2100 Bioanalyzer and agarose gel were used to check RNA quality, and a NanoDrop 2000 was used to measure RNA concentration.

The sample in question was peripheral blood mononuclear cells (PBMCs), obtained when the disease was refractory, from a patient treated with antithyroid drugs. The rearranged segments are TRBV30 and TRBJ1-1, with the D segment identity uncertain. This receptor was obtained from a woman aged 40 to 50 with Graves disease. Donor details come from another sample of the same person, matched by shared clones. The nucleotide sequence reads as follows: TGTGCCTGGAGTGTCGGGTCGACTGAAGCTTTCTTT. It translates to CAWSVGSTEAFF.